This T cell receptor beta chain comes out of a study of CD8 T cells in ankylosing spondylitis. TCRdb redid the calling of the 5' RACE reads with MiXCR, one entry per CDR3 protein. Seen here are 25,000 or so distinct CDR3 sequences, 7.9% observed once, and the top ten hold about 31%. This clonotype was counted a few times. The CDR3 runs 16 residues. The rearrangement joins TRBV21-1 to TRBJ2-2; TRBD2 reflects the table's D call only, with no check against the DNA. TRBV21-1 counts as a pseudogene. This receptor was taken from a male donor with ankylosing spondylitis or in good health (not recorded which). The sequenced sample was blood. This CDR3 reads CASSPAGLANTGELFF. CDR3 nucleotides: TGTGCCAGCAGCCCAGCAGGACTAGCCAACACCGGGGAGCTGTTTTTT.